This is a list of T cell receptor beta chains from one sample in a study of T cell responses to AZD1222 COVID-19 vaccine. Method: immunoSEQ multiplex PCR; TCRdb's copy keeps in-frame clones and lacks some. The sample holds roughly 200,000 clones, approximately 93% seen once. The sample consisted of peripheral blood, taken 28 days after the second AZD1222 dose. These TCRs come from an adult who received the AZD1222 COVID-19 vaccine. The CDR3 runs from the conserved cysteine through the conserved F or W. Each record gives: CDR3 protein, CDR3 DNA, V gene, clone size, D gene, J gene. The D gene is left open where the match is weak. Only some rows state a clone size, as once, few, many or a class for expanded clones.

CDR3aa: CASSLEVAGWHTEAFF
CDR3nt: TGTGCCAGCAGCTTAGAAGTGGCGGGCTGGCACACTGAAGCTTTCTTT
v_gene: TRBV11-2
abundance: once
d_gene: -
j_gene: TRBJ1-1

CDR3aa: CASSPGDQPQHF
CDR3nt: TGTGCCAGCAGCCCGGGGGATCAGCCCCAGCATTTT
v_gene: TRBV4-2
abundance: -
d_gene: -
j_gene: TRBJ1-5

CDR3aa: CASSLTSGAYNEQFF
CDR3nt: TGTGCCAGCTCACTGACTAGCGGGGCCTACAATGAGCAGTTCTTC
v_gene: TRBV18
abundance: once
d_gene: TRBD2
j_gene: TRBJ2-1

CDR3aa: CASSQDLDRRNTDTQYF
CDR3nt: TGTGCCAGCAGCCAAGACCTCGACAGGCGAAACACAGATACGCAGTATTTT
v_gene: TRBV3-1/TRBV3-2
abundance: -
d_gene: -
j_gene: TRBJ2-3

CDR3aa: CASSIFDQPQHF
CDR3nt: TGTGCCAGTAGTATATTCGATCAGCCCCAGCATTTT
v_gene: TRBV19
abundance: -
d_gene: -
j_gene: TRBJ1-5

CDR3aa: CASTNPGRTYEQYF
CDR3nt: TGTGCCAGCACTAACCCTGGACGGACCTACGAGCAGTACTTC
v_gene: TRBV28
abundance: -
d_gene: -
j_gene: TRBJ2-7

CDR3aa: CASSLTSPGPNEQFF
CDR3nt: TGTGCCAGCAGCTTAACCTCGCCGGGGCCCAATGAGCAGTTCTTC
v_gene: TRBV7-9
abundance: -
d_gene: -
j_gene: TRBJ2-1

CDR3aa: CASSPRTGGAPGYTF
CDR3nt: TGTGCCAGCAGCCCGAGGACAGGGGGCGCGCCTGGCTACACCTTC
v_gene: TRBV5-8
abundance: once
d_gene: TRBD1
j_gene: TRBJ1-2

CDR3aa: CASTLDANTEAFF
CDR3nt: TGTGCCAGCACCCTGGACGCGAACACTGAAGCTTTCTTT
v_gene: TRBV7-3
abundance: -
d_gene: -
j_gene: TRBJ1-1

CDR3aa: CASRYRVDSPLHF
CDR3nt: TGTGCCAGCAGGTACAGGGTGGATTCACCCCTCCACTTT
v_gene: TRBV6-5
abundance: -
d_gene: -
j_gene: TRBJ1-6

CDR3aa: CASSDSEWKEQYF
CDR3nt: TGTGCCAGCAGTGACTCCGAATGGAAAGAGCAGTACTTC
v_gene: TRBV6-5
abundance: -
d_gene: -
j_gene: TRBJ2-7

CDR3aa: CASSPLLGVEQYF
CDR3nt: TGTGCCAGCAGCCCCCTCTTGGGTGTTGAGCAGTACTTC
v_gene: TRBV11-2
abundance: -
d_gene: -
j_gene: TRBJ2-7

CDR3aa: CASIPGQGKHQPQHF
CDR3nt: TGTGCCAGCATTCCGGGACAGGGAAAGCATCAGCCCCAGCATTTT
v_gene: TRBV2
abundance: -
d_gene: TRBD1
j_gene: TRBJ1-5

CDR3aa: CASSQDVNKNYGYTF
CDR3nt: TGCGCCAGCAGCCAAGATGTTAACAAAAACTATGGCTACACCTTC
v_gene: TRBV4-3
abundance: once
d_gene: -
j_gene: TRBJ1-2

CDR3aa: CASSYQNQPQHF
CDR3nt: TGTGCCAGCAGTTATCAGAATCAGCCCCAGCATTTT
v_gene: TRBV6-2/TRBV6-3
abundance: -
d_gene: -
j_gene: TRBJ1-5

CDR3aa: CASSSPAGAGYGYTF
CDR3nt: TGTGCCAGCAGTTCACCAGCAGGGGCAGGCTATGGCTACACCTTC
v_gene: TRBV28
abundance: -
d_gene: -
j_gene: TRBJ1-2

CDR3aa: CASSLAYREAFF
CDR3nt: TGTGCCAGCAGCTTAGCGTACAGAGAAGCTTTCTTT
v_gene: TRBV7-2
abundance: few
d_gene: -
j_gene: TRBJ1-1

CDR3aa: CASSGTGAYEQYF
CDR3nt: TGTGCCAGCAGTGGGACAGGGGCCTACGAGCAGTACTTC
v_gene: TRBV2
abundance: -
d_gene: TRBD1
j_gene: TRBJ2-7

CDR3aa: CASSYSRTSFEQYF
CDR3nt: TGTGCCAGCAGTTACTCCCGGACTAGTTTCGAGCAGTACTTC
v_gene: TRBV6-6
abundance: -
d_gene: TRBD2
j_gene: TRBJ2-7

CDR3aa: CASSLAGGASYEQYF
CDR3nt: TGTGCCAGCAGTTTAGCGGGAGGCGCCTCCTACGAGCAGTACTTC
v_gene: TRBV6-5
abundance: -
d_gene: TRBD2
j_gene: TRBJ2-7

CDR3aa: CASSFSVGSYNEQFF
CDR3nt: TGTGCCAGCAGCTTTAGCGTAGGCTCCTACAATGAGCAGTTCTTC
v_gene: TRBV11-3
abundance: once
d_gene: -
j_gene: TRBJ2-1

CDR3aa: CASSARTDPTYEQYF
CDR3nt: TGCGCCAGCAGCGCCCGGACGGACCCCACCTACGAGCAGTACTTC
v_gene: TRBV5-1
abundance: -
d_gene: -
j_gene: TRBJ2-7

CDR3aa: CASNLQGVYQPQHF
CDR3nt: TGTGCCAGCAACCTACAGGGGGTCTATCAGCCCCAGCATTTT
v_gene: TRBV7-8
abundance: -
d_gene: TRBD1
j_gene: TRBJ1-5

CDR3aa: CASSPGTRGGAFF
CDR3nt: TGTGCCAGCTCACCAGGAACGCGGGGTGGAGCTTTCTTT
v_gene: TRBV18
abundance: -
d_gene: -
j_gene: TRBJ1-1

CDR3aa: CASSGRKQETQYF
CDR3nt: TGTGCCAGCAGCGGCAGAAAGCAAGAGACCCAGTACTTC
v_gene: TRBV2
abundance: -
d_gene: -
j_gene: TRBJ2-5

CDR3aa: CASSPSAGWSGGFGGYTF
CDR3nt: TGTGCCAGCAGCCCATCGGCAGGGTGGTCAGGGGGATTTGGAGGCTACACCTTC
v_gene: TRBV4-2
abundance: -
d_gene: TRBD1
j_gene: TRBJ1-2

CDR3aa: CATSDSDRGIYGYTF
CDR3nt: TGTGCCACCAGTGATTCAGACAGGGGCATCTATGGCTACACCTTC
v_gene: TRBV24-1
abundance: -
d_gene: TRBD1
j_gene: TRBJ1-2

CDR3aa: CASHRNTEAFF
CDR3nt: TGTGCCAGTCATAGGAACACTGAAGCTTTCTTT
v_gene: TRBV19
abundance: once
d_gene: -
j_gene: TRBJ1-1

CDR3aa: CASQAVGGTGELFF
CDR3nt: TGTGCCAGCCAAGCTGTGGGGGGCACCGGGGAGCTGTTTTTT
v_gene: TRBV11-3
abundance: -
d_gene: -
j_gene: TRBJ2-2

CDR3aa: CASGAGGPAGELFF
CDR3nt: TGTGCCAGCGGAGCGGGAGGGCCTGCCGGGGAGCTGTTTTTT
v_gene: TRBV6-4
abundance: -
d_gene: TRBD2
j_gene: TRBJ2-2

CDR3aa: CASSRGTGGNTIYF
CDR3nt: TGTGCCAGCAGCCGAGGGACAGGGGGAAACACCATATATTTT
v_gene: TRBV7-3
abundance: -
d_gene: TRBD1
j_gene: TRBJ1-3

CDR3aa: CASREAGVKNIQYF
CDR3nt: TGTGCCAGCAGGGAAGCGGGAGTTAAGAACATTCAGTACTTC
v_gene: TRBV28
abundance: -
d_gene: TRBD2
j_gene: TRBJ2-4